This TCR beta chain is drawn from a study of beta chain features in type 1 diabetes. Across the whole study: Age, gender and cell yields were alike across patients and healthy donors. Study results and limitations: TCRB CDR3 length was moderately but significantly reduced in all four CD4+ subsets of Type 1 diabetes patients.

cDNA synthesis used the whole RNA isolate, giving expressed TCRB sequences. The assay was immunoSEQ multiplex PCR, and TCRdb's table has in-frame clones only and misses some. The sample holds 640,000 or so clones; around 15% are singletons and the top ten take approximately 0.022%. A word on this clone: Its antigen is as yet unknown.

Isolation of CD4+ naive, central memory, regulatory and stem cell-like memory cells was achieved by sorting via CD45RO/CCR7/CD25/CD127/CD95/CD27. The sample was naive CD4+ T cells from blood. This clonotype was obtained from a man younger than 30 with type 1 diabetes.

The CDR3 loop reads CASSVGESSSGNTIYF. CDR3 bases: TGTGCCAGCAGCGTTGGGGAGAGTTCCTCTGGAAACACCATATATTTT. The chain recombines TRBV9 with TRBJ1-3; D is unresolved. CDR1 is SGDLS and CDR2 is YYNGEE in the germline V gene. Deletions cut 2 bases from V and 0 bases from J, with 12 bases between. This CDR3 contains 16 residues.